Listed below are T cell receptor beta chains from one sample, sequenced in a study of T-cell reconstitution after alpha-beta-depleted transplantation in children. TCRdb analysed the PCR reads with MiXCR anew, one entry per CDR3 protein. Of some 290,000 distinct CDR3 sequences in the sample, 9.9% are singletons; the top ten hold 10%. Sequences were derived from PBMCs from the stem cell graft donor, sampled from the stem cell graft. These receptors were obtained from a human donor who donated a stem cell graft to a child with SCID. The CDR3 runs from the conserved cysteine through the conserved F or W. Fields, in order: CDR3 protein, CDR3 DNA, clone size, J gene, V gene, CDR3 length, D gene. D genes are given only for firm matches. Clone size appears in some rows only: once, few, many, or a class for an expanded clone.

CAISGGTEQYF,TGTGCCATCAGTGGAGGGACCGAGCAGTACTTC,many,TRBJ2-7,TRBV10-3,11,NA
CSALGAGMNTEAFF,TGCAGCGCCTTAGGGGCGGGAATGAACACTGAAGCTTTCTTT,NA,TRBJ1-1,TRBV29-1,14,NA
CASSLEGQDGYTF,TGCGCCAGCAGCTTGGAGGGACAGGATGGCTACACCTTC,NA,TRBJ1-2,TRBV5-1,13,TRBD1
CASSLGNLIPYEQYF,TGCGCCAGCAGCTTGGGGAATTTGATCCCATACGAGCAGTACTTC,few,TRBJ2-7,TRBV5-1,15,NA
CASSLPGGLYQETQYF,TGTGCCAGCAGCTTACCCGGGGGCCTGTACCAAGAGACCCAGTACTTC,few,TRBJ2-5,TRBV7-2,16,NA
CASSLATGLDEQFF,TGCGCCAGCAGCTTGGCGACAGGGTTGGATGAGCAGTTCTTC,NA,TRBJ2-1,TRBV5-1,14,TRBD1
CASTLIITGSGANVLTF,TGTGCCAGCACTCTAATTATTACCGGCTCTGGGGCCAACGTCCTGACTTTC,NA,TRBJ2-6,TRBV12-3/TRBV12-4,17,NA
CASSRGGGGTDTQYF,TGTGCCAGCAGCCGAGGCGGGGGAGGGACAGATACGCAGTATTTT,many,TRBJ2-3,TRBV3-1,15,TRBD2
CASSSQTETGQETQYF,TGCGCCAGCAGCTCACAAACCGAGACAGGCCAAGAGACCCAGTACTTC,NA,TRBJ2-5,TRBV5-1,16,NA
CASRKNLGEAFF,TGTGCCAGCAGAAAGAACCTGGGCGAAGCTTTCTTT,few,TRBJ1-1,TRBV27,12,NA
CATSRGDGWVEQFF,TGTGCCACCAGCAGAGGAGACGGCTGGGTTGAGCAGTTCTTC,many,TRBJ2-1,TRBV15,14,NA
CASQVGDSNQPQHF,TGTGCCAGCCAAGTTGGGGATAGCAATCAGCCCCAGCATTTT,NA,TRBJ1-5,TRBV2,14,NA
CASSPTGAGELFF,TGTGCCAGCAGCCCGACAGGGGCCGGGGAGCTGTTTTTT,NA,TRBJ2-2,TRBV4-2,13,TRBD1
CASSLLAGKQETQYF,TGCGCCAGCAGCTTACTAGCGGGCAAACAAGAGACCCAGTACTTC,NA,TRBJ2-5,TRBV5-1,15,TRBD2
CASSLDPAGGLRETQYF,TGTGCCAGCAGCTTGGATCCAGCGGGGGGCCTCAGAGAGACCCAGTACTTC,few,TRBJ2-5,TRBV5-5,17,TRBD2
CASSLGQTGYGYTF,TGTGCCAGCAGTTTAGGACAAACAGGATATGGCTACACCTTC,few,TRBJ1-2,TRBV27,14,NA
CASSFLGADGANVLTF,TGTGCCAGCAGTTTCTTAGGGGCGGACGGGGCCAACGTCCTGACTTTC,NA,TRBJ2-6,TRBV27,16,NA
CAIRGAGADTQYF,TGTGCCATCAGGGGGGCAGGGGCAGATACGCAGTATTTT,many,TRBJ2-3,TRBV10-3,13,NA
CASSVDRANTGELIF,TGTGCCAGCAGCGTAGACAGGGCAAACACCGGGGAGCTGATTTTT,NA,TRBJ2-2,TRBV9,15,NA
CASSELETQYF,TGTGCCAGCAGTGAATTAGAGACCCAGTACTTC,NA,TRBJ2-5,TRBV2,11,NA
CASGNRVYEQYF,TGTGCCAGCGGGAACAGGGTCTACGAGCAGTACTTC,many,TRBJ2-7,TRBV3-1,12,NA
CASSYSHGATNEKLFF,TGTGCCAGCAGTTACTCACACGGTGCAACTAATGAAAAACTGTTTTTT,few,TRBJ1-4,TRBV6-5,16,NA
CASSSEGYEQYF,TGTGCCAGCAGTTCCGAGGGTTACGAGCAGTACTTC,many,TRBJ2-7,TRBV12-3/TRBV12-4,12,NA
CASSRAPSPYNEQFF,TGTGCCAGCAGTAGAGCCCCGAGCCCCTACAATGAGCAGTTCTTC,NA,TRBJ2-1,TRBV6-1,15,NA
CASSQGVDTQYF,TGTGCCAGCAGTCAAGGGGTAGATACGCAGTATTTT,NA,TRBJ2-3,TRBV6-6,12,NA
CASSGTGVGTDTQYF,TGTGCCAGCAGTGGAACAGGGGTGGGCACAGATACGCAGTATTTT,NA,TRBJ2-3,TRBV12-3/TRBV12-4,15,TRBD1
CASSLDSSPGTEAFF,TGTGCCAGCAGCTTAGACTCCTCCCCGGGCACTGAAGCTTTCTTT,few,TRBJ1-1,TRBV7-9,15,NA
CASRPGTSNQPQHF,TGTGCCAGCAGACCCGGGACATCTAATCAGCCCCAGCATTTT,few,TRBJ1-5,TRBV12-3/TRBV12-4,14,NA
CASSFVRGNQETQYF,TGCGCCAGCAGCTTCGTCAGGGGCAACCAAGAGACCCAGTACTTC,many,TRBJ2-5,TRBV5-1,15,NA
CASSSGDLKYGYTF,TGCGCCAGCAGCAGCGGGGACCTCAAATATGGCTACACCTTC,NA,TRBJ1-2,TRBV5-1,14,NA
CASSLSVYGYTF,TGTGCCAGCAGTTTGTCAGTTTACGGCTACACCTTC,many,TRBJ1-2,TRBV12-3/TRBV12-4,12,NA
CASSQEGTSDYVGSYNEQFF,TGTGCCAGCAGCCAAGAGGGGACTAGCGACTACGTTGGGTCCTACAATGAGCAGTTCTTC,few,TRBJ2-1,TRBV3-1,20,TRBD2
CATLDWASGGRDTQYF,TGTGCCACCCTGGACTGGGCTAGCGGGGGGCGAGATACGCAGTATTTT,NA,TRBJ2-3,TRBV12-3/TRBV12-4,16,TRBD2
CATSRGVFAGAMKPQHF,TGTGCCACCAGCAGGGGCGTGTTCGCCGGGGCAATGAAGCCCCAGCATTTT,NA,TRBJ1-5,TRBV15,17,NA
CASSLAPGGFNEQFF,TGTGCCAGCAGCTTGGCTCCAGGGGGCTTCAATGAGCAGTTCTTC,many,TRBJ2-1,TRBV5-4,15,TRBD1
CASSPSPPTQLQYF,TGTGCCAGCAGCCCAAGTCCGCCAACCCAGCTGCAGTATTTT,many,TRBJ2-3,TRBV6-5,14,NA
CASSDSSDEQYF,TGTGCCAGCAGTGACAGTTCGGACGAGCAGTACTTC,few,TRBJ2-7,TRBV27,12,NA
CSALQGPGSNQPQHF,TGCAGTGCATTACAGGGGCCCGGGAGCAATCAGCCCCAGCATTTT,NA,TRBJ1-5,TRBV20-1,15,TRBD1
CASSLVAGATDTQYF,TGTGCCAGCAGCTTAGTGGCAGGCGCCACAGATACGCAGTATTTT,few,TRBJ2-3,TRBV11-2,15,NA
CATTLGAHSYNEQFF,TGTGCCACCACCTTGGGGGCACACTCCTACAATGAGCAGTTCTTC,NA,TRBJ2-1,TRBV19,15,NA
CATSRVLAGANEQYF,TGTGCCACCAGCAGAGTTCTAGCGGGGGCAAACGAGCAGTACTTC,NA,TRBJ2-7,TRBV15,15,TRBD2
CASSLSRGRETQYF,TGTGCCAGCAGTTTATCACGGGGGCGAGAGACCCAGTACTTC,many,TRBJ2-5,TRBV27,14,NA
CASSLLGRGDQPQHF,TGCGCCAGCAGCTTGCTCGGCAGGGGTGATCAGCCCCAGCATTTT,NA,TRBJ1-5,TRBV5-1,15,NA
CSVDPTHTVELFF,TGCAGCGTTGACCCAACACACACCGTGGAGCTGTTTTTT,NA,TRBJ2-2,TRBV29-1,13,NA
CASSKERAGYTEAFF,TGCGCCAGCAGTAAGGAGAGAGCAGGGTACACTGAAGCTTTCTTT,NA,TRBJ1-1,TRBV5-1,15,NA
CASSPDGSYEQYF,TGCGCCAGCAGCCCAGACGGCTCCTACGAGCAGTACTTC,many,TRBJ2-7,TRBV5-1,13,NA
CASSLSRNYEQYF,TGTGCCAGCAGCTTGTCCAGAAACTACGAGCAGTACTTC,NA,TRBJ2-7,TRBV7-8,13,NA
CASRSIQGAGEKLFF,TGTGCCAGCAGATCAATACAGGGGGCTGGAGAAAAACTGTTTTTT,few,TRBJ1-4,TRBV27,15,TRBD1
CASSYERIQETQYF,TGTGCCAGCAGTTACGAACGGATCCAAGAGACCCAGTACTTC,few,TRBJ2-5,TRBV6-2/TRBV6-3,14,NA
CASSPYPSGYEQYF,TGTGCCAGCAGTCCCTACCCTAGCGGGTACGAGCAGTACTTC,many,TRBJ2-7,TRBV12-3/TRBV12-4,14,TRBD2